What follows are 9 T cell receptor beta chains derived from one specimen sequenced in a study of regulatory T cells in long-lasting Graves disease. To make TCR beta libraries, researchers used iRepertoire HTBI primers and Arm-PCR of CDR3 regions. Using its own MiXCR run on the multiplex PCR reads, TCRdb lists one record per CDR3 protein. The sample holds approximately 470,000 distinct CDR3 sequences, 16% seen once. Time point denoted: newly diagnosed GD, antithyroid drugs for less than 3 months. PBMC RNA served as the TCR library source. These data also featured in a second study, about T cells in Graves' hyperthyroidism and ophthalmopathy.

This material consisted of peripheral blood mononuclear cells (PBMCs), taken at new diagnosis, from a patient treated with antithyroid drugs. These TCRs come from a middle-aged man with Graves disease.

This clonotype was counted many times. This CDR3 reads CASSLGLLVSSYNEQFF. The CDR3 region has the DNA TGCGCCAGCAGCTTGGGTTTGCTAGTGAGCTCCTACAATGAGCAGTTCTTC. The V and J genes are TRBV5-1 and TRBJ2-1; D unclear. CDR3 length: 17 amino acids. V was pared by 0 bases and J by 0 bases, with 13 bases between. Germline assignment: CDR1 SGHRS and CDR2 YFSETQ.

The J gene is TRBJ2-1, the V gene TRBV28; TRBD2 matches at 9 bases. The germline CDR1 and CDR2 sequences are MDHEN and SYDVKM. The ends lost 4 bases at V and 5 bases at J; junction bases unmatched: 9. This CDR3 has 16 residues. The CDR3 nucleotides read TGTGCCAGCAGTTCACTCAAAGCGGGAGGCCACAATGAGCAGTTCTTC. This codes for CASSSLKAGGHNEQFF.

The rearrangement joins TRBV24-1 to TRBJ2-2; D possibly uses TRBD1 or TRBD2 (5 bases each). The CDR3 totals 16 residues. The ends were cut back, 7 bases at V and 6 bases at J, with 20 bases in the middle. Germline loops: CDR1 KGHDR, CDR2 SFDVKD. CDR3 residues: CATRGTGTDSPGELFF. In nucleotides, the CDR3 is TGTGCCACCAGGGGGACCGGGACGGATTCACCCGGGGAGCTGTTTTTT.

This clonotype came up many times. The V call is TRBV3-1, the J call TRBJ2-4, with D unclear. Looked up from germline, CDR1 is LGHDT and CDR2 is YNNKEL (reference sequence). V was shortened by 6 bases and J by 9 bases, with 15 bases between the two germline ends. This CDR3 has 13 amino acids. CDR3 bases: TGTGCCAGCAGACCCGCAAGTTCTCGCATTCAGTACTTC. Translation: CASRPASSRIQYF.

V usage is TRBV4-2 and J usage is TRBJ1-1; TRBD1 is a possible D gene (6 bases). CDR1 and CDR2 from the germline V gene are LGHNA and YNFKEQ. The V and J ends lost 3 bases and 1 base respectively, with 9 bases between them. The CDR3 loop spans 14 amino acids. CDR3 sequence reads: CASSQGHGNTEAFF. The DNA for the CDR3 is TGTGCCAGCAGCCAGGGACACGGGAACACTGAAGCTTTCTTT.

This clonotype was observed many times. The V and J genes are TRBV11-2 and TRBJ2-6, with D tentatively TRBD1 or TRBD2 (5 bases each). V lost 3 bases, J lost 4 bases, and 13 bases lay in between. Germline V gene data show CDR1 as SGHAT and CDR2 as FQNNGV. There are 16 residues in the CDR3. CDR3 sequence (DNA): TGTGCCAGCAGCTTGGGAGACAGTTTAGGGGCCAACGTCCTGACTTTC. Its translation is CASSLGDSLGANVLTF.

This clonotype was seen a few times. The rearrangement joins TRBV10-1 to TRBJ2-7; tentative D call: TRBD1 (5 bases). Between the trimmed V and J ends, which lost 6 bases and 0 bases, there was a span of 9 bases. Germline lookup yields CDR1 WNHNN and CDR2 SYGVQD (reference sequence). This CDR3 is built from 13 residues. DNA for the CDR3: TGCGCCAGCAGCCAGGGATTCTCCTACGAGCAGTACTTC. Translating gives CASSQGFSYEQYF.

CDR3 region: CASSYSQDSLGTDTQYF. The CDR3 DNA reads as TGTGCCAGCAGTTACTCGCAGGACAGCCTGGGCACAGATACGCAGTATTTT. The chain is built from TRBV6-6 and TRBJ2-3; tentatively, D is TRBD1 (6 bases). The CDR3 has 17 amino acids. The V end lost 0 bases, the J end lost 1 base, and 14 bases lay between the germline ends. Germline CDR1 is MNHNY and CDR2 is SVGAGI (reference sequence).

This clonotype was recorded many times. The J gene is TRBJ1-2, the V gene TRBV10-3; D perhaps matches TRBD1 (6 bases). CDR1 is ENHRY, CDR2 SYGVKD, per germline. The germline V and J ends were trimmed by 6 bases and 8 bases, with 19 bases remaining between them. CDR3 size: 14 residues. CDR3 nucleotide sequence: TGTGCCATCAGAGCGGACAGCGACGACCGCGGCTACACCTTC. Protein product: CAIRADSDDRGYTF.